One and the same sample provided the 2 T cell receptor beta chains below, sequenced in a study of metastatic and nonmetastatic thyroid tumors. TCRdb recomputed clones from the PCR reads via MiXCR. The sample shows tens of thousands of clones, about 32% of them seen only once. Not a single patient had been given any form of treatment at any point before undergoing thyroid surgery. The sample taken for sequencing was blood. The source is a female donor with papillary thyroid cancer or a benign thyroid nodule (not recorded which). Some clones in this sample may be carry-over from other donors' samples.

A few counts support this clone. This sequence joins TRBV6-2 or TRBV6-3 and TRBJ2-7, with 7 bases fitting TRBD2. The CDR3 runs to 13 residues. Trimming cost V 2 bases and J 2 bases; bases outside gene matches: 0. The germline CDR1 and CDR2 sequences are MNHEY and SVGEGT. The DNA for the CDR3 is TGTGCCAGCAGTTACGGGAGGGCCTACGAGCAGTACTTC. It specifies CASSYGRAYEQYF.

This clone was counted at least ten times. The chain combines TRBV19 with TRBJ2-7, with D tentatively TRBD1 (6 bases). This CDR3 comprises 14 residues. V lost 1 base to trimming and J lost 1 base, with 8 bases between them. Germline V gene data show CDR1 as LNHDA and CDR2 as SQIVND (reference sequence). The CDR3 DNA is TGTGCCAGTAGTATAGCCGGGACATCCTACGAGCAGTACTTC. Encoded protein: CASSIAGTSYEQYF.